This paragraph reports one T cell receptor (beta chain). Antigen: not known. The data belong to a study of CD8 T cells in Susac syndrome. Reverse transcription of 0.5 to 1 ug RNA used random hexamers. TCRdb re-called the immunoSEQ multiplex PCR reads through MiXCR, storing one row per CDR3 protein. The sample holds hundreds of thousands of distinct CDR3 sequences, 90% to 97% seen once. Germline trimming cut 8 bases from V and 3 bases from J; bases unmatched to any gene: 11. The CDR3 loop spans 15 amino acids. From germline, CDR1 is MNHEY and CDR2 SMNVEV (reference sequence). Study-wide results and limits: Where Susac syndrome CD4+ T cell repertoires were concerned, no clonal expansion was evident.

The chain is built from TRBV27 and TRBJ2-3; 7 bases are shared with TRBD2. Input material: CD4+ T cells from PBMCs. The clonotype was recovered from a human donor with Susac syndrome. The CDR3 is CASEPASGKTDTQYF. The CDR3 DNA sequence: TGTGCCAGCGAGCCGGCTAGCGGTAAAACAGATACGCAGTATTTT.